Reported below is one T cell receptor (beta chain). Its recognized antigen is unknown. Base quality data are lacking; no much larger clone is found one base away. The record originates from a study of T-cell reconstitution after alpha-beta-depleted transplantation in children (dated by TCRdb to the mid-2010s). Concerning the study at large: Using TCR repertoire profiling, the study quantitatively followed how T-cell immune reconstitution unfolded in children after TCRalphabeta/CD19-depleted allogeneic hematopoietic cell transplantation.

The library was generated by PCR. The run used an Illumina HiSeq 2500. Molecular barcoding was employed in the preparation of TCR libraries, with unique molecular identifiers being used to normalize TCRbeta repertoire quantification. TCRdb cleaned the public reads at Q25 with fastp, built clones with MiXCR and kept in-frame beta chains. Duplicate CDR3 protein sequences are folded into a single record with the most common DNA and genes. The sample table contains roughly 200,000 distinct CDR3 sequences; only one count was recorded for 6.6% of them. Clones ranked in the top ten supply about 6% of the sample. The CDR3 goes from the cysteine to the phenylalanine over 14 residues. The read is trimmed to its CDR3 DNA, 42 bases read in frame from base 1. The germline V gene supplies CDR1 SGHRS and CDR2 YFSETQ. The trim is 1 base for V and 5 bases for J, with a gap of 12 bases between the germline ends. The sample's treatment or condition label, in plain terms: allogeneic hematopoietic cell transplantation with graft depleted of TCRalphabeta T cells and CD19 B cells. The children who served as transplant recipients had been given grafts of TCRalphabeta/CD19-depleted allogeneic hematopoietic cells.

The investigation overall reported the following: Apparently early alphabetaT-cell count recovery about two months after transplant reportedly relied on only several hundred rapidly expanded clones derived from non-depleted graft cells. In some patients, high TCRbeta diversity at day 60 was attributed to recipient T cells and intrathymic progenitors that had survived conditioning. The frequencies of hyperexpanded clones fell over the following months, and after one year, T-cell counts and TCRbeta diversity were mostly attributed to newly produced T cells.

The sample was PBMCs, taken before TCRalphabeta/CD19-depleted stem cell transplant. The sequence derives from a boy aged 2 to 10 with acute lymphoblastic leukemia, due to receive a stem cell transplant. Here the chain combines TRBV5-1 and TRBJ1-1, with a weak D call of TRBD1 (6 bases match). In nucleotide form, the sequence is TGCGCCAGCAGCTTGTATACAGGGCCTACTGAAGCTTTCTTT. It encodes CASSLYTGPTEAFF.